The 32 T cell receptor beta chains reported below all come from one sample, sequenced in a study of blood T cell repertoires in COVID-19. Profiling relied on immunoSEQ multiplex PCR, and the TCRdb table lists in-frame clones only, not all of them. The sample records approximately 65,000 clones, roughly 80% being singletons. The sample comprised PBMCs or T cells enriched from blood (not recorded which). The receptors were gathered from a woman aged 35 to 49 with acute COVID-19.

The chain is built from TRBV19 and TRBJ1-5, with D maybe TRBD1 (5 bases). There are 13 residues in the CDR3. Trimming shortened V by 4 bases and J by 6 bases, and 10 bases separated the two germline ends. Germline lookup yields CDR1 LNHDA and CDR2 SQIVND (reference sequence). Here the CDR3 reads CASSSQGGQPQHF. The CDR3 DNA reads TGTGCCAGTAGTAGTCAGGGAGGTCAGCCCCAGCATTTT. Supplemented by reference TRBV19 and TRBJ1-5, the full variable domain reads DGGITQSPKYLFRKEGQNVTLSCEQNLNHDAMYWYRQDPGQGLRLIYYSQIVNDFQKGDIAEGYSVSREKKESFPLTVTSAQKNPTAFYLCASSSQGGQPQHFGDGTRLSIL.

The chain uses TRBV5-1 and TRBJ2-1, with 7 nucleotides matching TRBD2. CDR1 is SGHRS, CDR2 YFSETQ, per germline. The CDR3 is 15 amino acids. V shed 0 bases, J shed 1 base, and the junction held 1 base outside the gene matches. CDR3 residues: CASSLVGGSYNEQFF. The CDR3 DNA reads TGCGCCAGCAGCTTGGTGGGGGGGTCCTACAATGAGCAGTTCTTC.

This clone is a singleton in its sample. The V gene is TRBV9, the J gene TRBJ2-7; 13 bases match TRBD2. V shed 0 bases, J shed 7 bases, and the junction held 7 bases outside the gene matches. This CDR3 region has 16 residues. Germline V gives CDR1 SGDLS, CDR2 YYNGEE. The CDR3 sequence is CASSVGTSGSAFEQYF. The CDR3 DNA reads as TGTGCCAGCAGCGTAGGGACTAGCGGGAGTGCGTTTGAGCAGTACTTC.

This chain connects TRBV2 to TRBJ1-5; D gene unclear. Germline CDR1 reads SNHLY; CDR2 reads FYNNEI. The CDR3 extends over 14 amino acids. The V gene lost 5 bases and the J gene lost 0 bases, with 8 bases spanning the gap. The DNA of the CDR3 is TGTGCCAGCAGTCCTTGGGCTAGCAATCAGCCCCAGCATTTT. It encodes CASSPWASNQPQHF.

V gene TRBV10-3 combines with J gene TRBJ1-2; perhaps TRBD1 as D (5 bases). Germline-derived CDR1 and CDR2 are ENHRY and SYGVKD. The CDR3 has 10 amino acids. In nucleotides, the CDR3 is TGTGCATCGGGGGTGGGAGGCTACACCTTC. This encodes CASGVGGYTF.

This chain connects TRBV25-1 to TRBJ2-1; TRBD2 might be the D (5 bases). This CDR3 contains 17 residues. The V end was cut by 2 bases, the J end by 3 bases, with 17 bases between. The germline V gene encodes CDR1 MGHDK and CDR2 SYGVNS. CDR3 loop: CASSEAGRLDLYNEQFF. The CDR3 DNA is TGTGCCAGCAGTGAAGCGGGTAGGCTTGACCTCTACAATGAGCAGTTCTTC.

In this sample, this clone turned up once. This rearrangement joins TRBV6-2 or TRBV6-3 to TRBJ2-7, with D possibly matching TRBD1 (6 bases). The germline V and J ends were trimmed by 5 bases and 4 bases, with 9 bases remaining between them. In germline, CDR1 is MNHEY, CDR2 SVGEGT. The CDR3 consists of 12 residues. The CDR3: CASSLQGYEQYV. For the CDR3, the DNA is TGTGCCAGCAGTCTACAGGGTTACGAGCAGTACGTC.

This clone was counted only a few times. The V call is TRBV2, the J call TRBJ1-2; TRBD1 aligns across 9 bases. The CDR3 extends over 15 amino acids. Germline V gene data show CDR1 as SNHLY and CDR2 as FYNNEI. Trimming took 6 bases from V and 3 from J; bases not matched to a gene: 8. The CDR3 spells CASRARGQGYYGYTF. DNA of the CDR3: TGTGCCAGCAGGGCTAGGGGACAGGGATACTATGGCTACACCTTC.

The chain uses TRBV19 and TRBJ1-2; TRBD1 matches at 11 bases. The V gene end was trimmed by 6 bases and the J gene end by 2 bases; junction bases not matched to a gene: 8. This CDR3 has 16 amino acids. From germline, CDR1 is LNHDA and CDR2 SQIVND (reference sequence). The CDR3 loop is CASSPRTGGVNYGYTF. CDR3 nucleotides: TGTGCCAGTAGCCCTCGGACAGGGGGCGTAAACTATGGCTACACCTTC.

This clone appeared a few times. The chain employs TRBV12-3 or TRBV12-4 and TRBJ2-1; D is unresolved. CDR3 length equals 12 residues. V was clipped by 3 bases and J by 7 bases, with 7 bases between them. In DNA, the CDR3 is TGTGCCAGCAGTTTTGGCGGAAATGAGCAGTTCTTC. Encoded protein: CASSFGGNEQFF.

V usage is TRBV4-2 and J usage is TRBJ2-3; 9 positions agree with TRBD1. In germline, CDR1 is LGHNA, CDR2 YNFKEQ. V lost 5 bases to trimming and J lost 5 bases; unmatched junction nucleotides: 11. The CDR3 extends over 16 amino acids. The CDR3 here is CASSEQGAGEIDTQYF. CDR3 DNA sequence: TGTGCCAGCAGCGAACAGGGGGCAGGTGAGATAGATACGCAGTATTTT.

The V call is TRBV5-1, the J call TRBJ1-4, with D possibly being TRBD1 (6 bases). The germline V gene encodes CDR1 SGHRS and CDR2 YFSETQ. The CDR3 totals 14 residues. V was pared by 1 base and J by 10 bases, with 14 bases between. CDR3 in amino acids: CASSLRQDSGKLFF. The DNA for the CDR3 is TGCGCCAGCAGCTTGAGACAGGACTCAGGAAAACTGTTTTTT.

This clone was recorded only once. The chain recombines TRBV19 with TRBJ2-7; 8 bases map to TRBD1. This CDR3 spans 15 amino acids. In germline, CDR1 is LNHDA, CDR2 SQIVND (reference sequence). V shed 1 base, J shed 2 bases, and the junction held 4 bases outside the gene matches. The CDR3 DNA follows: TGTGCCAGTAGTATAGGGACAGGGAGACCCTACGAGCAGTACTTC. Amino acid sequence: CASSIGTGRPYEQYF.

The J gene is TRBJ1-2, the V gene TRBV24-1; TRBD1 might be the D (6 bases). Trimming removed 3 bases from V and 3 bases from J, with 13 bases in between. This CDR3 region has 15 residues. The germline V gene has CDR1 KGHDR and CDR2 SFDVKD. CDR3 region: CATSDAGQSYYGYTF. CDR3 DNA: TGTGCCACCAGTGATGCAGGACAGAGCTACTATGGCTACACCTTC.

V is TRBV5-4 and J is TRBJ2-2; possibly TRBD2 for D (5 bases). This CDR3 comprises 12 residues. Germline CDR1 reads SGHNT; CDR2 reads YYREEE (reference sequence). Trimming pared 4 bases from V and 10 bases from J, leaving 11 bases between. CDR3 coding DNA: TGTGCCAGCAGCGTCCACCGGGAGGAGCTGTTTTTT. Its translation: CASSVHREELFF.

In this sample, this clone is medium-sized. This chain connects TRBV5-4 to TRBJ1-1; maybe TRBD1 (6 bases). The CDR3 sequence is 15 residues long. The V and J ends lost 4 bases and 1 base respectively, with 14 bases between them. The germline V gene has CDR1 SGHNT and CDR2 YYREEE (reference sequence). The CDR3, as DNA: TGTGCCAGCAGCCTAGGGGGATGGGAGAACACTGAAGCTTTCTTT. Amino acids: CASSLGGWENTEAFF.

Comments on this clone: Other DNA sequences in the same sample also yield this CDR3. CDR3 amino acids: CASSEGRNTEAFF. The CDR3 nucleotides read TGTGCCAGCAGTGAAGGTAGGAACACTGAAGCTTTCTTT. The genes are TRBV6-1 and TRBJ1-1, with D hard to call. With 1 base removed from V and 1 base from J, the gap between germline ends came to 4 bases. Germline V gene sequence: CDR1 MNHNS, CDR2 SASEGT. The length of the CDR3 is 13 residues.

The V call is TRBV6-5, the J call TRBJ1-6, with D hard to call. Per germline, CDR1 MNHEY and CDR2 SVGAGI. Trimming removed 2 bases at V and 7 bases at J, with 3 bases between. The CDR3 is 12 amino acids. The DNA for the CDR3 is TGTGCCAGCAGTTACGTAAATTCACCCCTCCACTTT. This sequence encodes CASSYVNSPLHF.

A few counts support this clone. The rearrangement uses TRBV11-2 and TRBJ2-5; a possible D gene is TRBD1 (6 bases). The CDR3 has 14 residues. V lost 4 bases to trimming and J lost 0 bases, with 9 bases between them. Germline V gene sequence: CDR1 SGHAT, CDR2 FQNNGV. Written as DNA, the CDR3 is TGTGCCAGCAGCTCCGACAGGTACCAAGAGACCCAGTACTTC. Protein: CASSSDRYQETQYF.

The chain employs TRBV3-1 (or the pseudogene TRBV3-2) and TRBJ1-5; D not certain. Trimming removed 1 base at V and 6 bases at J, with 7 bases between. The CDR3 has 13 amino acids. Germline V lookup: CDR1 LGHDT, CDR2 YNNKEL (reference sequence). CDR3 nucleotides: TGTGCCAGCAGCCAAGTTCGGTCTCAGCCCCAGCATTTT. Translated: CASSQVRSQPQHF.

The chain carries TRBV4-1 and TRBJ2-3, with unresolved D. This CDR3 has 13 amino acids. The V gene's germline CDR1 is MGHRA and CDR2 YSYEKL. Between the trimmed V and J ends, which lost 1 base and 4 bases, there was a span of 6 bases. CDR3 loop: CASSQGAPDTQYF. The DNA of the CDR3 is TGCGCCAGCAGCCAAGGGGCCCCAGATACGCAGTATTTT.

The DNA for the CDR3 is TGTGCCAGCAGCCCTCCGGGACTAGCGGCCCTTGAGCAGTTCTTC. Encoded protein: CASSPPGLAALEQFF. The rearrangement joins TRBV7-9 to TRBJ2-1; 11 bases match TRBD2. CDR3 size: 15 residues. Germline V gives CDR1 SEHNR, CDR2 FQNEAQ (reference sequence). The junction had 9 bases not matched to a gene; V was cut back by 5 bases and J by 9 bases.

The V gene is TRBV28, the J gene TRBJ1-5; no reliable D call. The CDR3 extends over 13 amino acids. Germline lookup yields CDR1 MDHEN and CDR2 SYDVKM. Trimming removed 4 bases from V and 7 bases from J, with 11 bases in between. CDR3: CASSSYFPQPQHF. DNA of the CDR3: TGTGCCAGCAGTTCTTATTTTCCCCAGCCCCAGCATTTT. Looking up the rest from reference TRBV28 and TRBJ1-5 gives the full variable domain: DVKVTQSSRYLVKRTGEKVFLECVQDMDHENMFWYRQDPGLGLRLIYFSYDVKMKEKGDIPEGYSVSREKKERFSLILESASTNQTSMYLCASSSYFPQPQHFGDGTRLSIL.

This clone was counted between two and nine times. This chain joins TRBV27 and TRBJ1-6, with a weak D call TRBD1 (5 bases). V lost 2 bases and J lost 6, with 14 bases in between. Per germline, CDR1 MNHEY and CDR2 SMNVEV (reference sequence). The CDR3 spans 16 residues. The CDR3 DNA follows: TGTGCCAGCAGTTTAGTCCAGGGTTTTGCTAATTCACCCCTCCACTTT. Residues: CASSLVQGFANSPLHF.

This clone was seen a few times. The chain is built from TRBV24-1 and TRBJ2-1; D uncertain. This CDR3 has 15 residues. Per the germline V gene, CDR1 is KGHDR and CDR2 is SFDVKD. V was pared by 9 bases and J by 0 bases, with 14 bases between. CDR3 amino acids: CATEDSALSYNEQFF. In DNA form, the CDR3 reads TGTGCCACCGAAGACTCGGCCCTCTCCTACAATGAGCAGTTCTTC.

This CDR3 reads CASSPPEGTRNEQFF. The CDR3 nucleotides read TGTGCCAGCAGCCCTCCGGAGGGGACCCGCAATGAGCAGTTCTTC. J is TRBJ2-1 and V is TRBV27; tentative D call: TRBD2 (6 bases). CDR3 length: 15 amino acids. Between the trimmed V and J ends, which lost 6 bases and 6 bases, there was a span of 18 bases. Germline CDR1 MNHEY, CDR2 SMNVEV (reference sequence).

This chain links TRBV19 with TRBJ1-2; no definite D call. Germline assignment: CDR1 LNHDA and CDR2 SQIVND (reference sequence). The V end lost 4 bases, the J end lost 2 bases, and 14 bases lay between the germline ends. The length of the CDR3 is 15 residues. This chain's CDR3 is CASSTSAGYNYGYTF. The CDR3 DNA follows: TGTGCCAGTAGTACAAGCGCGGGGTACAACTATGGCTACACCTTC.

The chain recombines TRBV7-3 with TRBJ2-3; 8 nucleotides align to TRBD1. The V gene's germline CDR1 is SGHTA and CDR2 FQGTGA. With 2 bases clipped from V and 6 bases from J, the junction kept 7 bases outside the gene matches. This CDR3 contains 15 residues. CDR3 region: CASSLQGASIDTQYF. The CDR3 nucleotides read TGTGCCAGCAGCTTACAGGGGGCTAGCATTGATACGCAGTATTTT.

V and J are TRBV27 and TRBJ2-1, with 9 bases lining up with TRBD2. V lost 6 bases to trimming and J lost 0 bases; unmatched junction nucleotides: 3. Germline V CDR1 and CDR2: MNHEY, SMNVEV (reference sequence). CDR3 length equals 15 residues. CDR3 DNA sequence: TGTGCCAGCAGGGAACTAGCGGGCTCCTACAATGAGCAGTTCTTC. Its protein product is CASRELAGSYNEQFF.

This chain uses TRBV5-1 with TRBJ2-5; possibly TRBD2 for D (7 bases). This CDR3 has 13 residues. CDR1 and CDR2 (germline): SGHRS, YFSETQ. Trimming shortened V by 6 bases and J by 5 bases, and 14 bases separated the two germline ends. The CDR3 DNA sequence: TGCGCCAGCAACAGGGCGGGGGCCGAGACCCAGTACTTC. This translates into CASNRAGAETQYF.

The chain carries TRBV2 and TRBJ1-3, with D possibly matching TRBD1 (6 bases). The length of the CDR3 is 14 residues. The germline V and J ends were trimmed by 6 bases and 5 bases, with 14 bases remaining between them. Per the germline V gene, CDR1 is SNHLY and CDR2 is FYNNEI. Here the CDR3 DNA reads TGTGCCAGCAGCGCGGACAGATCTAGAAACACCATATATTTT. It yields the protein CASSADRSRNTIYF. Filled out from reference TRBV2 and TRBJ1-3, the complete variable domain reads EPEVTQTPSHQVTQMGQEVILRCVPISNHLYFYWYRQILGQKVEFLVSFYNNEISEKSEIFDDQFSVERPDGSNFTLKIRSTKLEDSAMYFCASSADRSRNTIYFGEGSWLTVV.

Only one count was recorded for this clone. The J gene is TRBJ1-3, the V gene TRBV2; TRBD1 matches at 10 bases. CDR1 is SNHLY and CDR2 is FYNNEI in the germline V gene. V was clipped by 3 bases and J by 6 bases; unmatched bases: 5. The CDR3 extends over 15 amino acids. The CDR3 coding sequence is TGTGCCAGCAGTGAGGGACAGGGGTTTGAAAACACCATATATTTT. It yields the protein CASSEGQGFENTIYF.